These T cell receptor beta chains were read from a single sample in a study of blood T cell repertoires in COVID-19. Clones were sequenced by immunoSEQ multiplex PCR, and TCRdb holds only the in-frame ones, with some missing. The data hold hundreds of thousands of clones, with around 87% observed a single time. Sample: peripheral blood. These receptors all stem from a man between 60 and 75 years old with acute or convalescent COVID-19. Both conserved end residues are part of each CDR3. A D gene is named only where the DNA matches it firmly. Rows may omit the clone size; those that give it use once, few, many or a size class.

v_call	j_call	d_call	clone_size	cdr3_nt	cdr3_aa
TRBV7-7	TRBJ2-1	NA	NA	TGTGCCAGCAGCGCAGGGGGCGGGAGTCCCAATGAGCAGTTCTTC	CASSAGGGSPNEQFF
TRBV14	TRBJ1-1	NA	NA	TGTGCCAGCAGCCCCAAACCGGGCAGGGGGAACACTGAAGCTTTCTTT	CASSPKPGRGNTEAFF
TRBV3-1/TRBV3-2	TRBJ2-3	NA	NA	TGTGCCAGCAGCCCAAGGAACAGAATAAGCACAGATACGCAGTATTTT	CASSPRNRISTDTQYF
TRBV7-7	TRBJ2-1	TRBD2	NA	TGTGCCAGCAGCTTAGCGAGCGGGGAGATCTCCTACAATGAGCAGTTCTTC	CASSLASGEISYNEQFF
TRBV7-3	TRBJ2-5	TRBD2	NA	TGTGCCAGCAGCTTATTTCATCGGTTAGCGGGGGGCCAAGAGACCCAGTACTTC	CASSLFHRLAGGQETQYF
TRBV2	TRBJ1-2	NA	NA	TGTGCCAGCAAAACAAACACGGCGGACACCTTC	CASKTNTADTF
TRBV23-1	TRBJ2-5	NA	NA	TGCGCCAGCAGTCTCCGACATCAACAAGAGACCCAGTACTTC	CASSLRHQQETQYF
TRBV7-9	TRBJ2-3	TRBD2	NA	TGTGCCACCGGAGGCCTAGCGGGGGGAGGCACAGATACGCAGTATTTT	CATGGLAGGGTDTQYF
TRBV6-5	TRBJ1-4	TRBD1	few	TGTGCCAGCAGGCCAGGGGGCGTTGCTAATGAAAAACTGTTTTTT	CASRPGGVANEKLFF
TRBV7-8	TRBJ1-1	TRBD1	NA	TGTGCCAGCAGAGAGGGGGCGGGGTACACTGAAGCTTTCTTT	CASREGAGYTEAFF
TRBV10-3	TRBJ2-1	TRBD2	few	TGTGCCATCAGTAAAGACCCGACTAGCGGGACCTACAATGAGCAGTTCTTC	CAISKDPTSGTYNEQFF
TRBV28	TRBJ1-1	NA	NA	TGTGCCAGCAGTTTACGGGGAGGGACCACTGAAGCTTTCTTT	CASSLRGGTTEAFF
TRBV7-2	TRBJ1-1	TRBD1	NA	TGTGCCAGCAGCTCCCAACAGGGGGTGAACACTGAAGCTTTCTTT	CASSSQQGVNTEAFF
TRBV5-1	TRBJ2-3	NA	NA	TGCGCCAGCAGCTTGTCGGGGGGCCCAGATACGCAGTATTTT	CASSLSGGPDTQYF
TRBV5-4	TRBJ2-3	NA	NA	TGTGCCAGCAGCCCCGCTCGGGGGGCGTCCACAGATACGCAGTATTTT	CASSPARGASTDTQYF
TRBV5-4	TRBJ1-2	TRBD1	once	TGTGCCAGCAGCCTACCGGGACAGGGCTATGGCTACACCTTC	CASSLPGQGYGYTF
TRBV21-1	TRBJ2-2	NA	once	TGTGCCAGCAGCAAAGAGTTCACCCGGGTCATGTACACCGGGGAGCTGTTTTTT	CASSKEFTRVMYTGELFF
TRBV11-2	TRBJ2-3	NA	NA	TGTGCCAGCAGCTTAGTTTCCAGGGTGAGCACAGATACGCAGTATTTT	CASSLVSRVSTDTQYF
TRBV7-2	TRBJ1-5	NA	NA	TGTGCCAGCAGCTTAGCCATGGGCCAGCCCCAGCATTTT	CASSLAMGQPQHF
TRBV6-2/TRBV6-3	TRBJ2-1	TRBD1	NA	TGTGCCAGCAGCGCCCCGGGACAGGGGGCTTATGAGCAGTTCTTC	CASSAPGQGAYEQFF
TRBV5-1	TRBJ2-5	NA	NA	TGCGCCAGCAGCAACCTGGGATGGGGCGGTAGTACCATGACCCAAGAGACCCAGTACTTC	CASSNLGWGGSTMTQETQYF
TRBV28	TRBJ1-2	TRBD1	NA	TGTGCCAGCAGGGCCTTGGGGGACAGGGCAACCTATGGCTACACCTTC	CASRALGDRATYGYTF
TRBV19	TRBJ2-7	NA	NA	TGTGCCAGTAAGGACACGGCAATCAACGAGCAGTACTTC	CASKDTAINEQYF
TRBV4-2	TRBJ2-1	TRBD2	NA	TGTGCCAGCAGCCAAGGGGTAGCGGGGGGTCAGGGTGAGCAGTTCTTC	CASSQGVAGGQGEQFF
TRBV7-9	TRBJ1-5	NA	few	TGTGCCAGCAGCCCCCCCGGGGGGAATAGCAATCAGCCCCAGCATTTT	CASSPPGGNSNQPQHF